The 25 T cell receptor beta chains below come from one sample, sequenced in a study of patients and donors after allogeneic stem cell transplantation. MiXCR was run by TCRdb on the RT-PCR reads, yielding one entry per CDR3 protein. The profile shows 800,000 to 1,000,000 distinct CDR3 sequences, 15% to 20% of them singletons. Sequencing used blood, either unsorted or a sorted T cell fraction (not recorded which). These receptors all stem from a human donor who was either an allogeneic HSCT recipient or a stem cell or donor lymphocyte infusion donor (not recorded which). It is not recorded whose cells these are; they may come from a transplant donor.

This clonotype has more than one count but fewer than ten. This chain connects TRBV20-1 to TRBJ2-2; TRBD1 agrees at 7 bases. V lost 3 bases and J lost 2; bases outside the gene matches: 9. CDR1 DFQATT and CDR2 SNEGSKA come from the germline V gene (reference sequence). The CDR3 length is 16 residues. This chain's CDR3 is CSARNQGDINTGELFF. In DNA, the CDR3 is TGCAGTGCTAGGAACCAGGGGGACATAAACACCGGGGAGCTGTTTTTT.

This chain joins TRBV2 and TRBJ2-3, with D unclear. Germline V gene data show CDR1 as SNHLY and CDR2 as FYNNEI. The CDR3 runs 14 residues. V shed 7 bases and J shed 0 bases, with 11 bases lying between them. CDR3 nucleotides: TGTGCCAGCAAAATCGCGGCTAGCACAGATACGCAGTATTTT. Its protein product is CASKIAASTDTQYF.

This clonotype was seen a few times. The chain employs TRBV5-1 and TRBJ2-7, with 11 positions matching TRBD1. The CDR3 has 15 amino acids. CDR1 is SGHRS and CDR2 is YFSETQ in the germline V gene. V gave up 3 bases and J gave up 7 bases; unmatched junction bases: 9. The CDR3 nucleotides read TGCGCCAGCAGCTCCCCCGGGACAGGGGGTAATGAGCAGTACTTC. It translates to CASSSPGTGGNEQYF.

This clonotype has more than one count but fewer than ten. The chain combines TRBV9 with TRBJ2-1; tentative D call: TRBD2 (5 bases). Germline CDR1 reads SGDLS; CDR2 reads YYNGEE. The CDR3 consists of 14 residues. Trimming took 2 bases from V and 9 from J, leaving 15 bases between them. CDR3 bases: TGTGCCAGCAGCGTTAAGGGCATGGCGGGTGAGCAGTTCTTC. This translates into CASSVKGMAGEQFF.

This clonotype was seen more than once but under ten times. The gene calls are TRBV12-3 or TRBV12-4 and TRBJ1-2, with D perhaps matching TRBD1 (6 bases). The CDR3 contains 16 residues. V was clipped by 0 bases and J by 4 bases, with 15 bases between them. Here the CDR3 reads CASSLAQGNRRYGYTF. The CDR3 coding sequence is TGTGCCAGCAGTTTAGCGCAGGGGAATCGGCGCTATGGCTACACCTTC.

The chain recombines TRBV9 with TRBJ2-1, with 11 bases fitting TRBD2. J lost 0 bases, V lost 0 bases, and 8 bases had no gene match. Per germline, CDR1 SGDLS and CDR2 YYNGEE. There are 19 residues in the CDR3. The CDR3 bases are TGTGCCAGCAGCGTAGGCGGGACTAGCGGAACGTTCTCCTACAATGAGCAGTTCTTC. It translates to CASSVGGTSGTFSYNEQFF.

This clonotype was detected only a few times. A junction end diverges from the germline sequence, so it may reflect a read error. The rearrangement joins TRBV6-6 to TRBJ2-7; D call uncertain. The CDR3 covers 12 residues. The germline CDR1 and CDR2 sequences are MNHNY and SVGAGI (reference sequence). CDR3 sequence reads: CASSTSAYAQYF. In nucleotides, the CDR3 is TGTGCCAGCAGCACCTCGGCCTACGCGCAGTACTTC.

Only a few counts were recorded for this clonotype. This chain links TRBV5-1 with TRBJ2-5, with D hard to call. The CDR3 length is 12 residues. Germline V CDR1 and CDR2: SGHRS, YFSETQ. V was pared by 4 bases and J by 2 bases, with 6 bases between. The CDR3 sequence is CASSNTQETQYF. The CDR3 nucleotides are TGCGCCAGCAGCAACACACAAGAGACCCAGTACTTC.

V usage is TRBV4-1 and J usage is TRBJ2-7; 7 bases map to TRBD2. Unmatched junction bases numbered 9, after V lost 1 base and J lost 3 bases. CDR1 MGHRA and CDR2 YSYEKL come from the germline V gene. The length of the CDR3 is 16 residues. This CDR3 reads CASSQGKGGGNYEQYF. The CDR3 DNA is TGCGCCAGCAGCCAAGGGAAAGGCGGGGGTAACTACGAGCAGTACTTC.

This clonotype has more than one count but fewer than ten. The chain combines TRBV7-2 with TRBJ1-5; 8 nucleotides match TRBD1. Germline CDR1 and CDR2: SGHTA and FQGNSA. This CDR3 is 15 amino acids long. J gave up 4 bases and V 1 base, and 3 bases lay outside the gene matches. CDR3 residues: CASSLVDRVNQPQHF. The CDR3 DNA reads TGTGCCAGCAGCTTAGTGGACAGGGTGAATCAGCCCCAGCATTTT.

This clonotype was seen a handful of times. The chain combines TRBV20-1 with TRBJ2-7; D uncertain. In germline, CDR1 is DFQATT, CDR2 SNEGSKA (reference sequence). This CDR3 region has 11 residues. Trimming shortened V by 3 bases and J by 7 bases, and 10 bases separated the two germline ends. For the CDR3, the DNA is TGCAGTGCTAGGAGTCTGATGGAGCAGTACTTC. Protein sequence: CSARSLMEQYF.

This clonotype occurred a few times. V gene TRBV30 combines with J gene TRBJ2-3; tentatively, D is TRBD1 (5 bases). The germline V gene has CDR1 GTSNPN and CDR2 SVGIG (reference sequence). Trimming removed 0 bases from V and 5 bases from J, with 12 bases in between. The CDR3 sequence is 14 residues long. DNA of the CDR3: TGTGCCTGGAGTGTCCGCAGGGTGGGAGATACGCAGTATTTT. This gives the protein CAWSVRRVGDTQYF.

This clonotype came up once. The chain carries TRBV20-1 and TRBJ2-7, with 15 bases fitting TRBD2. V shed 3 bases, J shed 6 bases, and the junction held 6 bases outside the gene matches. The CDR3 length is 15 residues. The germline V gene has CDR1 DFQATT and CDR2 SNEGSKA (reference sequence). CDR3 nucleotides: TGCAGTGCTAGTGAGCGGACTAGCGGGGGGGCCGAGCAGTACTTC. Its translation is CSASERTSGGAEQYF.

V is TRBV5-5 and J is TRBJ1-2; D gene ambiguous. CDR3 length equals 15 residues. From germline, CDR1 is SGHKS and CDR2 YYEKEE (reference sequence). V was pared by 4 bases and J by 4 bases, with 17 bases between. CDR3 residues: CASSGVLPLRYGYTF. The CDR3, as DNA: TGTGCCAGCAGCGGGGTTCTTCCCCTTCGCTATGGCTACACCTTC. The whole variable domain, filled in from reference TRBV5-5 and TRBJ1-2, reads DAGVTQSPTHLIKTRGQQVTLRCSPISGHKSVSWYQQVLGQGPQFIFQYYEKEERGRGNFPDRFSARQFPNYSSELNVNALLLGDSALYLCASSGVLPLRYGYTFGSGTRLTVV.

This clonotype appeared many times. This sequence joins TRBV5-1 and TRBJ1-1; D not resolved. The ends were cut back, 2 bases at V and 5 bases at J, with 13 bases in the middle. In germline, CDR1 is SGHRS, CDR2 YFSETQ. CDR3 length: 14 amino acids. CDR3 coding DNA: TGCGCCAGCAGCTTAGCAGGTCGAGGGACTGAAGCTTTCTTT. It codes for CASSLAGRGTEAFF.

The CDR3 DNA reads as TGTGCCAGCAGCGAAATCAGGAATGAGCAGTTCTTC. Its translation: CASSEIRNEQFF. The chain recombines TRBV9 with TRBJ2-1; unclear D gene. With 3 bases removed from V and 7 bases from J, the gap between germline ends came to 8 bases. Germline assignment: CDR1 SGDLS and CDR2 YYNGEE. CDR3 length: 12 residues.

This clonotype was seen repeatedly, ten times or more. The chain is built from TRBV20-1 and TRBJ2-1; D remains unclear. CDR1 is DFQATT and CDR2 is SNEGSKA in the germline V gene (reference sequence). The CDR3 length is 13 residues. V dropped 6 bases and J dropped 7 bases, with 16 bases sitting between them. The CDR3 nucleotides are TGCAGTGCATTCATGGTGGCCCTAAATGAGCAGTTCTTC. It is translated as CSAFMVALNEQFF.

This chain uses TRBV7-9 with TRBJ1-4; TRBD1 agrees at 7 bases. The CDR3 length is 15 residues. The ends lost 5 bases at V and 7 bases at J; junction bases unmatched: 10. In germline, CDR1 is SEHNR, CDR2 FQNEAQ (reference sequence). This CDR3 reads CASSTPQGWSEKLFF. CDR3 DNA sequence: TGTGCCAGCAGCACACCACAGGGGTGGAGTGAAAAACTGTTTTTT.

CDR3 nucleotides: TGTGCCACCAGTGATGCTACAGTGAATTCACCCCTCCACTTT. This gives the protein CATSDATVNSPLHF. The chain combines TRBV24-1 with TRBJ1-6; D gene uncertain. Germline values: CDR1 KGHDR, CDR2 SFDVKD. The CDR3 length is 14 residues. Trimming cost V 3 bases and J 7 bases, with 9 bases left between them.

This clonotype was seen a few times. The chain is built from TRBV9 and TRBJ2-1; D remains unclear. CDR1 SGDLS and CDR2 YYNGEE come from the germline V gene. The CDR3 length is 16 residues. V lost 0 bases, J lost 0 bases, and 10 bases lay in between. The CDR3 here is CASSVANTRSYNEQFF. The DNA of the CDR3 is TGTGCCAGCAGCGTAGCTAACACCCGCTCCTACAATGAGCAGTTCTTC. The full variable domain, completed using reference TRBV9 and TRBJ2-1, is DSGVTQTPKHLITATGQRVTLRCSPRSGDLSVYWYQQSLDQGLQFLIQYYNGEERAKGNILERFSAQQFPDLHSELNLSSLELGDSALYFCASSVANTRSYNEQFFGPGTRLTVL.

This clonotype came up many times. The V call is TRBV5-1, the J call TRBJ2-7, with TRBD2 matching 7 bases. V gave up 4 bases and J gave up 1 base; unmatched junction bases: 8. Looked up from germline, CDR1 is SGHRS and CDR2 is YFSETQ. The CDR3 runs 15 residues. In DNA, the CDR3 is TGCGCCAGCAGCCCAAGCGGGGTGGGTTCCTACGAGCAGTACTTC. This codes for CASSPSGVGSYEQYF.

The chain is built from TRBV11-2 and TRBJ2-1; the match to TRBD1 covers 9 bases. The CDR3 covers 16 residues. V shed 4 bases and J 6 bases; nucleotides not matched to a gene: 10. Germline-derived CDR1 and CDR2 are SGHAT and FQNNGV. CDR3 in amino acids: CASSSLQGQGPNEQFF. In DNA, the CDR3 is TGTGCCAGCAGCTCATTGCAGGGACAGGGTCCCAATGAGCAGTTCTTC.

With regard to this clonotype: At one of its ends the junction is not consistent with the germline gene, which may arise from a read error. The chain employs TRBV2 and TRBJ2-1, with 11 bases aligning to TRBD2. CDR3 length equals 15 residues. CDR1 and CDR2 (germline): SNHLY, FYNNEI. The CDR3: CASSVLAGGPNEHFF. The CDR3 DNA is TGTGCCAGCAGTGTGTTAGCGGGGGGGCCCAATGAGCACTTCTTC.

There are a few counts of this clonotype. The CDR3 spells CASRGLRDTDTQYF. CDR3 DNA sequence: TGTGCCAGCAGAGGACTCCGAGACACAGATACGCAGTATTTT. The chain carries TRBV2 and TRBJ2-3, with D perhaps TRBD2 (5 bases). V was shortened by 6 bases and J by 2 bases, with 12 bases between the two germline ends. This CDR3 is 14 amino acids long. Germline lookup yields CDR1 SNHLY and CDR2 FYNNEI.

This clonotype was detected only a few times. The V call is TRBV29-1, the J call TRBJ2-1; D might be TRBD2 (7 bases). Between the trimmed V and J ends, which lost 7 bases and 7 bases, there was a span of 20 bases. CDR1 is SQVTM, CDR2 ANQGSEA, per germline. The CDR3 loop spans 14 amino acids. The CDR3 DNA follows: TGCAGCGAACTAGGGGGGGGCCTCAATAATGAGCAGTTCTTC. Protein sequence: CSELGGGLNNEQFF.